Each of the 27 T cell receptor beta chains below was sequenced from the same sample in a study of beta chain features in type 1 diabetes. Expressed TCRB transcripts were sequenced because the entire RNA isolate underwent reverse transcription. The assay was immunoSEQ multiplex PCR, and TCRdb's table has in-frame clones only and misses some. The sample consists of 310,000 or so clones, approximately 11% of them appearing once. The source material was naive CD4+ T cells from blood. The receptors originated from a young woman in good health.

V usage is TRBV30 and J usage is TRBJ2-7, with D tentatively TRBD1 (5 bases). V dropped 2 bases and J dropped 1 base, with 15 bases sitting between them. The CDR3 totals 15 residues. The germline CDR1 and CDR2 sequences are GTSNPN and SVGIG (reference sequence). As DNA, the CDR3 is TGTGCCTGGAGTAGGGCAGGGATCGGGTCCTACGAGCAGTACTTC. Its translation is CAWSRAGIGSYEQYF.

This clone turned up a few times. The V call is TRBV28, the J call TRBJ2-1; perhaps TRBD2 as D (6 bases). Looked up from germline, CDR1 is MDHEN and CDR2 is SYDVKM. Trimming removed 2 bases from V and 0 bases from J, with 8 bases in between. CDR3 size: 15 residues. The CDR3 is CASSLGLPSYNEQFF. DNA of the CDR3: TGTGCCAGCAGTTTAGGACTACCCTCCTACAATGAGCAGTTCTTC.

This clone was counted only a few times. The chain uses TRBV9 and TRBJ2-2; 7 bases map to TRBD2. The trim removed 0 bases at V and 1 base at J, leaving 6 bases unmatched. Germline assignment: CDR1 SGDLS and CDR2 YYNGEE. The CDR3 spans 17 residues. CDR3 sequence (DNA): TGTGCCAGCAGCGTAGTGTCTAGCGGAGTGAACACCGGGGAGCTGTTTTTT. Protein sequence: CASSVVSSGVNTGELFF.

This clone was seen a handful of times. The chain employs TRBV7-2 and TRBJ2-1; 11 nucleotides agree with TRBD2. The length of the CDR3 is 17 residues. Germline V gene lookup returns CDR1 SGHTA and CDR2 FQGNSA. Trimming cost V 1 base and J 6 bases; bases outside gene matches: 8. The CDR3 DNA reads as TGTGCCAGCAGCTTAGGGGTTAGCGGGAGGGTGGGCAATGAGCAGTTCTTC. Translation: CASSLGVSGRVGNEQFF.

This sequence joins TRBV15 and TRBJ2-1, with 10 positions matching TRBD2. CDR1 LNHNV and CDR2 YYDKDF come from the germline V gene (reference sequence). The CDR3 totals 15 residues. V dropped 2 bases and J dropped 7; count of bases not matched to a gene: 5. CDR3 sequence reads: CATSRSSGSLNEQFF. CDR3 coding DNA: TGTGCCACCAGCAGATCTAGCGGGAGTTTAAATGAGCAGTTCTTC.

V gene TRBV10-3 combines with J gene TRBJ1-5; a weak D match, TRBD1 (5 bases). CDR1 and CDR2 from the germline V gene are ENHRY and SYGVKD. Trimming took off 3 bases at V and 1 base at J, with 13 bases between the two ends. The CDR3 is 16 amino acids. The CDR3 DNA reads TGTGCCATCAGTGATGTGGACACAAGGAGCAATCAGCCCCAGCATTTT. This sequence encodes CAISDVDTRSNQPQHF.

This chain joins TRBV30 and TRBJ1-3; D uncertain. V was pared by 5 bases and J by 1 base, with 9 bases between. CDR3 length: 13 residues. Germline CDR1 reads GTSNPN; CDR2 reads SVGIG (reference sequence). CDR3 amino acids: CAWAGISGNTIYF. CDR3 DNA sequence: TGTGCCTGGGCGGGTATATCTGGAAACACCATATATTTT.

The chain uses TRBV6-5 and TRBJ2-5, with a tentative D call TRBD1 (6 bases). Gene TRBJ2-7 matches the end of the DNA better, so the J call may be wrong. This CDR3 comprises 15 residues. The V gene's germline CDR1 is MNHEY and CDR2 SVGAGI. Here the CDR3 DNA reads TGTGCCAGCAGTTACGGGGGCGGGCCTACCGACGAGCAGTACTTC. It yields the protein CASSYGGGPTDEQYF.

The chain employs TRBV30 and TRBJ2-7; D is possibly TRBD1 (6 bases). V lost 0 bases, J lost 3 bases, and 27 bases lay in between. Germline-derived CDR1 and CDR2 are GTSNPN and SVGIG (reference sequence). This CDR3 has 19 amino acids. The CDR3 DNA is TGTGCCTGGAGTGTAAAGGTCTGGGGAGAGACCCCCAGGGGCTACGAGCAGTACTTC. Translation: CAWSVKVWGETPRGYEQYF. The whole variable domain, remainder taken from reference TRBV30 and TRBJ2-7, is SQTIHQWPATLVQPVGSPLSLECTVEGTSNPNLYWYRQAAGRGLQLLFYSVGIGQISSEVPQNLSASRPQDRQFILSSKKLLLSDSGFYLCAWSVKVWGETPRGYEQYFGPGTRLTVT.

The gene calls are TRBV2 and TRBJ1-3, with no clear D. Germline CDR1 is SNHLY and CDR2 is FYNNEI. This CDR3 contains 13 residues. Trimming cost V 6 bases and J 4 bases, with 10 bases left between them. In DNA, the CDR3 is TGTGCCAGCAGGAACCAGGAAGGAAACACCATATATTTT. Protein sequence: CASRNQEGNTIYF.

As for this clone: Other DNA sequences within the sample encode an identical CDR3. For the CDR3, the DNA is TGTGCCAGCAGTTCCGGGACAGGGAGCTACGAGCAGTACTTC. It yields the protein CASSSGTGSYEQYF. The chain carries TRBV28 and TRBJ2-7; 9 bases align to TRBD1. V was clipped by 4 bases and J by 3 bases; unmatched bases: 4. The CDR3 consists of 14 residues. In germline, CDR1 is MDHEN, CDR2 SYDVKM. Looking up the rest from reference TRBV28 and TRBJ2-7 gives the full variable domain: DVKVTQSSRYLVKRTGEKVFLECVQDMDHENMFWYRQDPGLGLRLIYFSYDVKMKEKGDIPEGYSVSREKKERFSLILESASTNQTSMYLCASSSGTGSYEQYFGPGTRLTVT.

The CDR3: CASNSNYGYTF. The CDR3 DNA is TGTGCCAGCAACTCTAACTATGGCTACACCTTC. The chain joins TRBV28 to TRBJ1-2; no clear D gene. CDR3 length: 11 residues. V was pared by 7 bases and J by 0 bases, with 3 bases between. Germline CDR1 reads MDHEN; CDR2 reads SYDVKM.

The table lists this clone with a few counts. The rearrangement joins TRBV5-4 to TRBJ1-5; TRBD1 agrees at 7 bases. Trimming took 1 base from V and 3 from J; bases not matched to a gene: 7. The germline gives CDR1 SGHNT, CDR2 YYREEE (reference sequence). The CDR3 loop spans 16 amino acids. The CDR3: CASSLRGQAYNQPQHF. CDR3 nucleotides: TGTGCCAGCAGCTTGAGAGGACAGGCCTACAATCAGCCCCAGCATTTT.

This sequence joins TRBV7-2 and TRBJ2-1; 12 bases align to TRBD2. The CDR3 contains 17 residues. Germline V lookup: CDR1 SGHTA, CDR2 FQGNSA. After removal of 4 bases from V and 9 bases from J, the junction contained 13 bases not matched to a gene. CDR3 protein: CASSSPGLAGTEGEQFF. DNA of the CDR3: TGTGCCAGCAGCTCACCGGGACTAGCGGGTACAGAGGGTGAGCAGTTCTTC.

About this clone: Other DNA variants within this sample encode the same CDR3. The rearrangement links TRBV9 to TRBJ1-1; D may be TRBD1 (5 bases). Germline V lookup: CDR1 SGDLS, CDR2 YYNGEE. The CDR3 spans 13 residues. The V and J ends lost 0 bases and 3 bases respectively, with 6 bases between them. The CDR3 DNA sequence: TGTGCCAGCAGCGTAGAAGGGGACACTGAAGCTTTCTTT. Translation gives CASSVEGDTEAFF. Complete variable domain (other parts from reference TRBV9 and TRBJ1-1): DSGVTQTPKHLITATGQRVTLRCSPRSGDLSVYWYQQSLDQGLQFLIQYYNGEERAKGNILERFSAQQFPDLHSELNLSSLELGDSALYFCASSVEGDTEAFFGQGTRLTVV.

This clone has only a few counts. The rearrangement links TRBV30 to TRBJ2-5; D possibly corresponds to TRBD1 (5 bases). The CDR3 totals 11 residues. CDR1 and CDR2 from the germline V gene are GTSNPN and SVGIG (reference sequence). V lost 4 bases and J lost 5, with 8 bases in between. CDR3 sequence: CAWTPGETQYF. CDR3 coding DNA: TGTGCCTGGACTCCAGGGGAGACCCAGTACTTC.

The chain joins TRBV4-3 to TRBJ2-1; D gene unclear. CDR1 is LGHNA, CDR2 YSLEER, per germline. Between the trimmed V and J ends, which lost 1 base and 9 bases, there was a span of 7 bases. The CDR3 is made up of 12 amino acids. Here the CDR3 reads CASSQGGAEQFF. Here the CDR3 DNA reads TGCGCCAGCAGCCAAGGAGGAGCTGAGCAGTTCTTC.

This sequence joins TRBV29-1 and TRBJ2-3; 7 bases fit TRBD2. The CDR3 runs 16 residues. The germline CDR1 and CDR2 sequences are SQVTM and ANQGSEA. The ends lost 5 bases at V and 4 bases at J; junction bases unmatched: 15. The DNA of the CDR3 is TGCAGCGTTTTAGGGTCGATGGGCGGGAGACCAGATACGCAGTATTTT. Translated: CSVLGSMGGRPDTQYF.

V usage is TRBV7-2 and J usage is TRBJ2-7; a possible D gene is TRBD2 (5 bases). Deletions cut 5 bases from V and 0 bases from J, with 11 bases between. This CDR3 comprises 14 residues. CDR1 and CDR2 (germline): SGHTA, FQGNSA. The CDR3 protein is CASSRPGDSYEQYF. The CDR3 DNA reads TGTGCCAGCAGCAGGCCCGGGGACTCCTACGAGCAGTACTTC.

V gene TRBV28 combines with J gene TRBJ2-7, with 10 bases lining up with TRBD2. Germline V gene data show CDR1 as MDHEN and CDR2 as SYDVKM. The CDR3 extends over 14 amino acids. J lost 2 bases, V lost 8 bases, and 6 bases had no gene match. The CDR3 sequence is CASGGLAVTYEQYF. CDR3 sequence (DNA): TGTGCCAGCGGCGGACTAGCGGTTACCTACGAGCAGTACTTC.

This chain links TRBV2 with TRBJ2-5; D unclear. Trimming pared 2 bases from V and 5 bases from J, leaving 12 bases between. Per germline, CDR1 SNHLY and CDR2 FYNNEI. The CDR3 is 14 amino acids. The CDR3 region is CASSEWQVTETQYF. Here the CDR3 DNA reads TGTGCCAGCAGTGAATGGCAGGTGACGGAGACCCAGTACTTC.

A few counts support this clone. V usage is TRBV19 and J usage is TRBJ2-3; D may be TRBD1 (6 bases). This CDR3 region has 18 residues. Germline lookup yields CDR1 LNHDA and CDR2 SQIVND (reference sequence). The V end lost 4 bases, the J end lost 0 bases, and 20 bases lay between the germline ends. The CDR3 spells CASSRANRQVFSTDTQYF. The CDR3 bases are TGTGCCAGTAGTAGGGCGAACCGACAGGTTTTTAGCACAGATACGCAGTATTTT.

This chain connects TRBV28 to TRBJ1-5; D is unclear. V gave up 6 bases and J gave up 5 bases, with 17 bases separating them. The CDR3 length is 15 residues. Germline loops: CDR1 MDHEN, CDR2 SYDVKM. CDR3 sequence: CASSPPIGEHQPQHF. In nucleotides, the CDR3 is TGTGCCAGCAGCCCACCCATCGGGGAGCATCAGCCCCAGCATTTT.

The rearrangement joins TRBV5-4 to TRBJ2-3; 10 bases match TRBD2. The CDR3 covers 15 residues. Germline-derived CDR1 and CDR2 are SGHNT and YYREEE (reference sequence). V lost 7 bases to trimming and J lost 0 bases; unmatched junction nucleotides: 5. CDR3 DNA sequence: TGTGCCAGCCAAGCGGGAGGGCCCAGCACAGATACGCAGTATTTT. It encodes CASQAGGPSTDTQYF.

The chain is built from TRBV2 and TRBJ2-6; D is ambiguous. The CDR3 is 13 amino acids. CDR1 SNHLY and CDR2 FYNNEI come from the germline V gene. The V gene lost 7 bases and the J gene lost 0 bases, with 4 bases spanning the gap. CDR3 residues: CASTVSGANVLTF. In DNA, the CDR3 is TGTGCCAGCACCGTCTCTGGGGCCAACGTCCTGACTTTC.

The CDR3 region has the DNA TGTGCCAGCAGCCCACATGGGGCCTTGGATGAGCAGTTCTTC. It translates to CASSPHGALDEQFF. The chain joins TRBV9 to TRBJ2-1; a possible D gene is TRBD1 (5 bases). Germline V gene lookup returns CDR1 SGDLS and CDR2 YYNGEE. CDR3 size: 14 residues. The V end lost 4 bases, the J end lost 8 bases, and 16 bases lay between the germline ends.

This clone has at least ten counts. This sequence joins TRBV23-1 and TRBJ1-5; 8 nucleotides agree with TRBD1. TRBV23-1 is designated an ORF whose function remains uncertain. V lost 0 bases, J lost 5 bases, and 3 bases stayed unmatched. This CDR3 region has 15 residues. The CDR3 DNA reads TGCGCCAGCAGTCAATCGGACAGGGACCATCAGCCCCAGCATTTT. It is translated as CASSQSDRDHQPQHF.